This TCR beta chain was captured by sequencing in a study of post-analysis software for immune sequencing data. Study background: Disease courses included relapsing-remitting, secondary progressive and progressive-relapsing multiple sclerosis.

Study-wide results and caveats: Multiple sclerosis patients showed significantly lower normalized Chao1 diversity than controls did. Elevated frequency relative to controls characterized a handful of TRBV segments in patients, TRBV5-6, TRBV5-1 and TRBV20-1 among them. F measure clustering grouped samples strongly by preparation batch.

Germline V gene lookup returns CDR1 SGDLS and CDR2 YYNGEE. The CDR3 has 14 residues. Trimming pared 4 bases from V and 5 bases from J, leaving 15 bases between. About this clonotype: What it binds is not known.

TCR beta cDNA libraries had unique molecular identifiers. It was from roughly 1.1 to 9.2 million T cells that around 500,000 cDNA molecules came. TCRdb reanalysed the PCR reads using MiXCR and keeps one entry per CDR3 protein. The table includes over 700,000 distinct CDR3 sequences, 25% to 30% detected once. The rearrangement uses TRBV9 and TRBJ1-2, with D unresolved. The receptor comes from a girl aged 10 to 17 with multiple sclerosis. The sequencing sample was made of blood. The CDR3 DNA follows: TGTGCCAGCAGCCCCCGCTGGGAAGGTTATGGCTACACCTTC. It translates to CASSPRWEGYGYTF.